This entry features one T cell receptor beta chain sequence. V lost 6 bases, J lost 4 bases, and 12 bases lay in between. The V gene's germline CDR1 is MDHEN and CDR2 SYDVKM. This CDR3 has 13 residues. This entry is derived from a study of shared clonotypes between healthy human individuals. Only in-frame clones appear in the TCRdb table, and some are missing; sequencing was by immunoSEQ multiplex PCR. The sample consists of under 1,100,000 clones, approximately 68% of them appearing once. The V and J genes are TRBV28 and TRBJ1-2; no clear D. Material for sequencing was memory CD4+ T cells sorted from blood. Subset defined: CD45RA-negative fraction. This clonotype was sampled from a man aged 18 to 30 in good health. CDR3 sequence: CASRPPQIYGYTF. The CDR3 DNA follows: TGTGCCAGCAGGCCGCCCCAGATCTATGGCTACACCTTC.